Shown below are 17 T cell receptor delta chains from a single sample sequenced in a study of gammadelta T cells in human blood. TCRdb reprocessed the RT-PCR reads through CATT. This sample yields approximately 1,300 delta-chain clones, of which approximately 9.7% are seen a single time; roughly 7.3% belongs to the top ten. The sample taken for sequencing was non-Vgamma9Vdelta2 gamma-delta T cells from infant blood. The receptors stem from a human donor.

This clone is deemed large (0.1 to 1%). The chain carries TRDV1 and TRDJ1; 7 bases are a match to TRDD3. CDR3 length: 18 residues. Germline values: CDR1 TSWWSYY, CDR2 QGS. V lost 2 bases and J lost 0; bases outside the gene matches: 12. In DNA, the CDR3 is TGTGCTCTTGGGGAAATGGGGGAAGGAGCAAGGAACACCGATAAACTCATCTTT. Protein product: CALGEMGEGARNTDKLIF.

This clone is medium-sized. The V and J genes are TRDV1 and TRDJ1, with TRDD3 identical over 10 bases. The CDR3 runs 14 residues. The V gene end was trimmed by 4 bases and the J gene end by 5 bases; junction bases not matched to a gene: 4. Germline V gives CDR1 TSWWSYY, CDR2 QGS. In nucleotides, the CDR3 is TGTGCTCTTGGGGTCGGGGGATACGGAGATAAACTCATCTTT. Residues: CALGVGGYGDKLIF.

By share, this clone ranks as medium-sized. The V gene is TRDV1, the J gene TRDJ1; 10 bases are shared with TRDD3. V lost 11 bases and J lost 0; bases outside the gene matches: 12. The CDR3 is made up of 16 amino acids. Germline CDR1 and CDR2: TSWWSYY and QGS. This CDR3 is CAVTKGDTLYTDKLIF. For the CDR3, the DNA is TGTGCTGTCACGAAGGGGGATACGTTGTACACCGATAAACTCATCTTT.

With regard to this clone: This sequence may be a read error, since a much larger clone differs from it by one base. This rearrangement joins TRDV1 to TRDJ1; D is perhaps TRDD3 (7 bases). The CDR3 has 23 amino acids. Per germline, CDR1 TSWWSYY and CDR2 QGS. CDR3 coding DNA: TGTGCTCCTGGGGGCCGGCCTTCCCGGGAGGTGGGGGACCCGTTGGGGTACACCGATAAACTCATCTTT. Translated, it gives CAPGGRPSREVGDPLGYTDKLIF.

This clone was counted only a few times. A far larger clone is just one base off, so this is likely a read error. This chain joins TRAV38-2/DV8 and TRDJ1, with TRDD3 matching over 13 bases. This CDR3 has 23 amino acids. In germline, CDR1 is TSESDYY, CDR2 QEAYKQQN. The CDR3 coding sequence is TGTGCTTATAGGAAGAAAGCTTCCTCCTTATATACTGGGGGATACGCTCACACCGATAAACGCATCTTT. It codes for CAYRKKASSLYTGGYAHTDKRIF.

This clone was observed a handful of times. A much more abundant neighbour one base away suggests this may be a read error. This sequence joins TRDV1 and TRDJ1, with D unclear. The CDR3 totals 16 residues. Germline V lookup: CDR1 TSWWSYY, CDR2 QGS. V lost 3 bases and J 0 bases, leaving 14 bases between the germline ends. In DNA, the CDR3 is TGTGCTCTTGGGGACCCTGTCGTTAGGAACACCGATAAACTCATCTTT. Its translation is CALGDPVVRNTDKLIF.

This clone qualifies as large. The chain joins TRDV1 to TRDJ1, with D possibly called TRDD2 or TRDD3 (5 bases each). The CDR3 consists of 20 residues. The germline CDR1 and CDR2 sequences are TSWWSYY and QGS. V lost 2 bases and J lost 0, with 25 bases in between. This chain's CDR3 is CALGERRGLRARGDTDKLIF. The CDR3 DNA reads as TGTGCTCTTGGGGAAAGGAGAGGCCTACGCGCACGGGGAGACACCGATAAACTCATCTTT.

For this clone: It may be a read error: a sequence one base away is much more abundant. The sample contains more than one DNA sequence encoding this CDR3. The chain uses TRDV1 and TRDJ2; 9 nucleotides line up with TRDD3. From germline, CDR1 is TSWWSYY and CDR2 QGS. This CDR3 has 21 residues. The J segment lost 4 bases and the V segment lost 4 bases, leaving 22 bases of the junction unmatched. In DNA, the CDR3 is TGTGCTCTTGGGGGTTCCTTCGTACTGGGGGACTACGAAACAAGGACAGCACAACTCTTCTTT. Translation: CALGGSFVLGDYETRTAQLFF.

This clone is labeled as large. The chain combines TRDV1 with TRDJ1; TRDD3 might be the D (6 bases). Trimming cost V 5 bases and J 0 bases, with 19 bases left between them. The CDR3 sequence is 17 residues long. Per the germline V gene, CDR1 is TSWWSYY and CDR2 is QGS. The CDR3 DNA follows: TGTGCTCTTGGGACCCTCGGTGGGGGCCTGTACACCGATAAACTCATCTTT. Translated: CALGTLGGGLYTDKLIF.

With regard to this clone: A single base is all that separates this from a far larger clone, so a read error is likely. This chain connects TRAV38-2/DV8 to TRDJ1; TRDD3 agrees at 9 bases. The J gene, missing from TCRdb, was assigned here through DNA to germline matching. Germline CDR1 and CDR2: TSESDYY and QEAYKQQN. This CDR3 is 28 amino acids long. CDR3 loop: CAYGSARGVSLPTLLGDTVPAGTDKLIF. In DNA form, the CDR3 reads TGTGCTTATGGGAGCGCGCGGGGGGTATCCCTACCAACTTTACTGGGGGACACGGTTCCGGCCGGCACCGATAAACTCATCTTT.

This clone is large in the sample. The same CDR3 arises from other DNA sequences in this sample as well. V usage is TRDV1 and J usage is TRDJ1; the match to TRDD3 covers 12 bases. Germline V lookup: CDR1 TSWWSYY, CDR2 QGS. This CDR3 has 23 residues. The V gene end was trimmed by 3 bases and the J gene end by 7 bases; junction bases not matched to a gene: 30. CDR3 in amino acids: CALGEPSLPTYAHWGIPNGKLIF. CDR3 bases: TGTGCTCTTGGGGAGCCGTCACTTCCTACGTACGCTCACTGGGGGATACCGAACGGTAAACTCATCTTT.

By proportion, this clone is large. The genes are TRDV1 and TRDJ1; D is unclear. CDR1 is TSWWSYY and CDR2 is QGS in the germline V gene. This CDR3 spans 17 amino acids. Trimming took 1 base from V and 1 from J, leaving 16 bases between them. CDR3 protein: CALGERTPIKFTDKLIF. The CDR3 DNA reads TGTGCTCTTGGGGAACGTACACCCATCAAGTTCACCGATAAACTCATCTTT.

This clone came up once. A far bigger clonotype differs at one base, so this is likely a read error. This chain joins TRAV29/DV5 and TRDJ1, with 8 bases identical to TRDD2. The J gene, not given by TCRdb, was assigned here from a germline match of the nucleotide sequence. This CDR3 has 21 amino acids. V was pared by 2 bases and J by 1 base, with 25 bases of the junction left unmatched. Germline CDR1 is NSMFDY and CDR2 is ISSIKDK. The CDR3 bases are TGTGCAGCAAGGGTCTTCCTACGGGAAAAATTGCGGCCTGGGACCACCGATAAACTCATCTTT. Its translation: CAARVFLREKLRPGTTDKLIF.

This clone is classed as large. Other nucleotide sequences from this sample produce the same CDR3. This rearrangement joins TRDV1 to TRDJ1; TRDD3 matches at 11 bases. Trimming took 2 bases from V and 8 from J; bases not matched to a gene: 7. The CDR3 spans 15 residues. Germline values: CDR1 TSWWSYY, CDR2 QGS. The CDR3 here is CALGEVSWGIRKLIF. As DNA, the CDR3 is TGTGCTCTTGGGGAAGTAAGTTGGGGGATACGGAAACTCATCTTT.

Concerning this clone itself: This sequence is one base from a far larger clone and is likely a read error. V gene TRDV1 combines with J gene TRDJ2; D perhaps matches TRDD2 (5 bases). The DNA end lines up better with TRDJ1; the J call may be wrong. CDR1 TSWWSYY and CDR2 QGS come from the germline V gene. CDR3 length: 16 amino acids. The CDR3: CALEELPPPYTDKLIF. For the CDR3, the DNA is TGTGCTCTTGAGGAACTTCCCCCTCCGTACACCGATAAACTCATCTTT.

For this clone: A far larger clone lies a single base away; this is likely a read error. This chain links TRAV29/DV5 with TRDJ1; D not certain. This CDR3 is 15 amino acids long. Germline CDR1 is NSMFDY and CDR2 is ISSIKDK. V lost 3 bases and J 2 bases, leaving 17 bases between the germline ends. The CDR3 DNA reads TGTGCAGCAAACGAAAGGAGGGTTATAACCGATAAACTCATCTTT. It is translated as CAANERRVITDKLIF.

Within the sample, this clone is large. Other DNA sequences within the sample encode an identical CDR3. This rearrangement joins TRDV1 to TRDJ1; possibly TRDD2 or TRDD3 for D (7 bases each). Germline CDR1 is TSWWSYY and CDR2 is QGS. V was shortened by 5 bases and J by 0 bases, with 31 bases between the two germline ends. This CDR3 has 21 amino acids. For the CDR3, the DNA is TGTGCTCTTGGGCCGCAAGCGGTTCCTACGTTAAACTGGGGAAACACCGATAAACTCATCTTT. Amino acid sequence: CALGPQAVPTLNWGNTDKLIF.